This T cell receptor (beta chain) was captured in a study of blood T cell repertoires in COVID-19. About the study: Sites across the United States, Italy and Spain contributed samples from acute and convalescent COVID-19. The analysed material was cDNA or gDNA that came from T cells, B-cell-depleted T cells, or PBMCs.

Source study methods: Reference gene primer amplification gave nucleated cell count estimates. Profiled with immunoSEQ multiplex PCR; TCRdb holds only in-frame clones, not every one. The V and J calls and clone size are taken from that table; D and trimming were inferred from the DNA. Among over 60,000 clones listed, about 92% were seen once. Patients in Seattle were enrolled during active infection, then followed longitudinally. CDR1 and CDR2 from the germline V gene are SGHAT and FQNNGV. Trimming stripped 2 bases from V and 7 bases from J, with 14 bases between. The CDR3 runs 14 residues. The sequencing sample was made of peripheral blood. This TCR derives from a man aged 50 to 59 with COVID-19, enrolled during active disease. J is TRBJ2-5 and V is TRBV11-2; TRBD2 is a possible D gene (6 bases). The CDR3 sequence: CASSLLVNGGTQYF. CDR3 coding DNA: TGTGCCAGCAGCTTATTAGTTAACGGGGGGACCCAGTACTTC.